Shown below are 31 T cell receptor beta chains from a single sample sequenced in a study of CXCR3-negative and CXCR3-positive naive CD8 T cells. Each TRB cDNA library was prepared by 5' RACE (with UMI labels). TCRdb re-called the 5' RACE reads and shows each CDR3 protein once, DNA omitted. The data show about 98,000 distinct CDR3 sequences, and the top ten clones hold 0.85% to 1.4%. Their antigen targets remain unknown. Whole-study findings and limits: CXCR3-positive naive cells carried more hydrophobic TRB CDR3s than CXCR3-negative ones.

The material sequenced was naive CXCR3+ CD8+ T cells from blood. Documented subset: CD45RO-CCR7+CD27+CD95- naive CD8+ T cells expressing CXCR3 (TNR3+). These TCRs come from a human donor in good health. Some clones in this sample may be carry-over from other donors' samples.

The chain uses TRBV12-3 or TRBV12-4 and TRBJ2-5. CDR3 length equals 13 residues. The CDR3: CASSFSGQETQYF.

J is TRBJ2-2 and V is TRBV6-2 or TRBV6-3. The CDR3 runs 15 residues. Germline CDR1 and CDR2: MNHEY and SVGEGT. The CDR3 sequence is CASSYSRANTGELFF.

CDR3 amino acids: CSAQDLGGETQYF. The chain recombines TRBV20-1 with TRBJ2-5; TCRdb designates TRBD1, a call that cannot be tested without DNA. The CDR3 runs to 13 residues. Germline V gives CDR1 DFQATT, CDR2 SNEGSKA (reference sequence).

The CDR3 here is CASSLMRTSTYEQYF. The chain has TRBV28 and TRBJ2-7; TCRdb calls TRBD1, which cannot be checked without DNA. The CDR3 covers 15 residues. The germline V gene encodes CDR1 MDHEN and CDR2 SYDVKM.

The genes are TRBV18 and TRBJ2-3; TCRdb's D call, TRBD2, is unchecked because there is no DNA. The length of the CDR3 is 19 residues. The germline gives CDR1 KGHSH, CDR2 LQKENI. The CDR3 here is CASSPSKILGTSVGDTQYF.

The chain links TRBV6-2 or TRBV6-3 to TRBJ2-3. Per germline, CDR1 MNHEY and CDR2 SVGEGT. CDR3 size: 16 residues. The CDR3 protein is CASSYSPDILADTQYF.

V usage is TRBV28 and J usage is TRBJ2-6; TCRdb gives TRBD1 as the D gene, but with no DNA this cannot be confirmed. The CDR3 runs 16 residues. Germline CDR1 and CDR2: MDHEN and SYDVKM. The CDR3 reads CASSLSGGSGANVLTF.

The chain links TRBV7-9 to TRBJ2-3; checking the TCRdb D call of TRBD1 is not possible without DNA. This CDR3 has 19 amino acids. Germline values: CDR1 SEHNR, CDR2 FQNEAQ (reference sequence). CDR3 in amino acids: CASSSSGTGGLSSTDTQYF.

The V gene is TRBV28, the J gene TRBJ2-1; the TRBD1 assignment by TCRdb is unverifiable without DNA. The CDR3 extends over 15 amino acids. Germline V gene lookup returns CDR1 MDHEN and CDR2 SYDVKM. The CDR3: CASTAGQGEDNEQFF.

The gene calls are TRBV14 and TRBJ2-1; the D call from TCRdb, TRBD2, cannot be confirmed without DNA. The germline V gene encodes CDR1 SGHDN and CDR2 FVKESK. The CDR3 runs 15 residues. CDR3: CASSLRDSWENEQFF.

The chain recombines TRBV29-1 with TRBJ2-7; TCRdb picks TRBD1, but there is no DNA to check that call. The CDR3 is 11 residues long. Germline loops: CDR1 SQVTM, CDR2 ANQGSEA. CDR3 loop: CSVELGDEQYF.

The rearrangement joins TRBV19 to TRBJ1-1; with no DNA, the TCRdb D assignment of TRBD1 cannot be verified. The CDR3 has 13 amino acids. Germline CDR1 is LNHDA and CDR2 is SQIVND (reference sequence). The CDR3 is CASIQGSNTEAFF.

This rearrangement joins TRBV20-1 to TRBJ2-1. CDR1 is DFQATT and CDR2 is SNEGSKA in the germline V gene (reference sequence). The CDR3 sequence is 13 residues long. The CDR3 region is CSVRLHSDYEQFF.

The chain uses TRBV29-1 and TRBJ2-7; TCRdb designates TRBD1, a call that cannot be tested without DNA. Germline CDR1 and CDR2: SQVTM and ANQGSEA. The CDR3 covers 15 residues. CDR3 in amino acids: CSVDLSGTATYEQYF.

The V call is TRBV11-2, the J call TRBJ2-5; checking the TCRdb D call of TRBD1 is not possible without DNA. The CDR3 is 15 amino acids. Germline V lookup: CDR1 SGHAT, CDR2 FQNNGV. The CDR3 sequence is CASSLVWTGEETQYF.

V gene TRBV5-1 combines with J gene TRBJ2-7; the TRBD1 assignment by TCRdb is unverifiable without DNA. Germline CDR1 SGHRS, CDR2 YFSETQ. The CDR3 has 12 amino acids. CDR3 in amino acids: CASSAGLGELNF.

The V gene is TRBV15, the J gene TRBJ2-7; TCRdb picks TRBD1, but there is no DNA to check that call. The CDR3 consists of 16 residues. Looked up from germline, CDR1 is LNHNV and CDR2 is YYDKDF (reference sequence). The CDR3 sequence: CATESYAGQGAYEQYF.

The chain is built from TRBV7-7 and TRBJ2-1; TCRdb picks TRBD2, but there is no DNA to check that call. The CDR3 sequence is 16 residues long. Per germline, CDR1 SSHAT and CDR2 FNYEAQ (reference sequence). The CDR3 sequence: CASSSLAGVGVDEQFF.

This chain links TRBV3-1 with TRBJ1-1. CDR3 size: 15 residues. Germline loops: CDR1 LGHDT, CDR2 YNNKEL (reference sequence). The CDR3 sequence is CASSQVWQDASEAFF. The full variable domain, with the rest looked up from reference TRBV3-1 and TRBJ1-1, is DTAVSQTPKYLVTQMGNDKSIKCEQNLGHDTMYWYKQDSKKFLKIMFSYNNKELIINETVPNRFSPKSPDKAHLNLHINSLELGDSAVYFCASSQVWQDASEAFFGQGTRLTVV.

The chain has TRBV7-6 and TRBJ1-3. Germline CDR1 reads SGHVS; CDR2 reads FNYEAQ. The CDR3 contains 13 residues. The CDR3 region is CASSSFQGNTIYF.

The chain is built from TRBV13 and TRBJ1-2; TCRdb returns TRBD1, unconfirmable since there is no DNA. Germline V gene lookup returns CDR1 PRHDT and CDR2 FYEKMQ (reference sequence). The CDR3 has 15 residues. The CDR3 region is CASSSRVDRFYGYTF. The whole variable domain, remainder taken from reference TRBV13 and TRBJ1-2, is AAGVIQSPRHLIKEKRETATLKCYPIPRHDTVYWYQQGPGQDPQFLISFYEKMQSDKGSIPDRFSAQQFSDYHSELNMSSLELGDSALYFCASSSRVDRFYGYTFGSGTRLTVV.

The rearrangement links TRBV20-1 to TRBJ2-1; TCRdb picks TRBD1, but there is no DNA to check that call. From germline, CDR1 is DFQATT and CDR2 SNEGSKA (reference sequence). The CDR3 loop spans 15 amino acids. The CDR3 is CSARAGTYSYNEQFF.

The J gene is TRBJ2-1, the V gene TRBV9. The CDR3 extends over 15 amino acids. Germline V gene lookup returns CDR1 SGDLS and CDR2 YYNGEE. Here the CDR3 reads CASSAPGLGGNEQFF.

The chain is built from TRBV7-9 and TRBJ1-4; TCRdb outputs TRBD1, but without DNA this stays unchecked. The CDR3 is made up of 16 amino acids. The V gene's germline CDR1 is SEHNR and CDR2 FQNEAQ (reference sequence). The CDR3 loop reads CASTRQGQAPEEKLFF. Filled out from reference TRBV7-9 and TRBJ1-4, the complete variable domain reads DTGVSQNPRHKITKRGQNVTFRCDPISEHNRLYWYRQTLGQGPEFLTYFQNEAQLEKSRLLSDRFSAERPKGSFSTLEIQRTEQGDSAMYLCASTRQGQAPEEKLFFGSGTQLSVL.

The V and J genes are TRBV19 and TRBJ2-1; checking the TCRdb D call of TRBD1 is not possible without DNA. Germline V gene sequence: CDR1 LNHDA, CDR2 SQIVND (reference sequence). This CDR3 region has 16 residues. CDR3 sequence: CASSIDWGQAYNEQFF.

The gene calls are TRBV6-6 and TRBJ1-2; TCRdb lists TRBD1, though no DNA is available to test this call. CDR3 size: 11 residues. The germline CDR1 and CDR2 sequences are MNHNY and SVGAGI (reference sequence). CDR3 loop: CASTGDFGYTF.

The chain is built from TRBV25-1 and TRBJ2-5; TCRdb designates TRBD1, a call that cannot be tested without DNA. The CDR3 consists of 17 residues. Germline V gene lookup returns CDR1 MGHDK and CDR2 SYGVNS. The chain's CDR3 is CASSEEESGTEQETQYF.

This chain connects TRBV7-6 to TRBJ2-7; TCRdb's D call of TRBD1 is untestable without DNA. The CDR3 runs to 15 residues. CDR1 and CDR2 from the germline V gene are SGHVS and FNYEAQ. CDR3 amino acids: CASSYATGGGYEQYF.

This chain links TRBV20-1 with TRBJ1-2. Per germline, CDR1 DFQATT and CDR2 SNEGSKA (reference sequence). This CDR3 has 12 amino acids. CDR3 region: CSARDPEGHYTF.

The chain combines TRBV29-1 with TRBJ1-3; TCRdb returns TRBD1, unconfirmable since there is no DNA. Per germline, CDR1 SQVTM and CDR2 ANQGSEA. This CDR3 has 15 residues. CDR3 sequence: CSVVGGDRAGNTIYF.

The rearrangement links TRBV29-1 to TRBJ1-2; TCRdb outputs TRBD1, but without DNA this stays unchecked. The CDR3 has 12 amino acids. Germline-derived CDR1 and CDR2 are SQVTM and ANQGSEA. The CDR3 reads CSVLPGSYGYTF.